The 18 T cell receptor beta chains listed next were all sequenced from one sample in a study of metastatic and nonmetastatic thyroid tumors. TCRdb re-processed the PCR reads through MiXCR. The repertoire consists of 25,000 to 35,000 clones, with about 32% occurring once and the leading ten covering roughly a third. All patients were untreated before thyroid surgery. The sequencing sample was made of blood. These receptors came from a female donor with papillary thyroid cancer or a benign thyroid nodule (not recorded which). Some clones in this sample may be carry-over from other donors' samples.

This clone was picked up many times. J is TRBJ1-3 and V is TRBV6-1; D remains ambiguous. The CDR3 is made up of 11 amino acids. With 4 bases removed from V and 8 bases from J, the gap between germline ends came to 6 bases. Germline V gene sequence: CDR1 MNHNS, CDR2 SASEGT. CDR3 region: CASSVGYTIYF. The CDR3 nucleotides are TGTGCCAGCAGTGTGGGGTACACCATATATTTT.

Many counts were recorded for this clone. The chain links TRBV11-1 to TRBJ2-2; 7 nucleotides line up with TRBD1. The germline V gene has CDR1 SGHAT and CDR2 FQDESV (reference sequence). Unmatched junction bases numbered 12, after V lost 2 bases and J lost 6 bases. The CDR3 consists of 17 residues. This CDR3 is CASSLWALTGDPGELFF. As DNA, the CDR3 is TGTGCCAGCAGCTTATGGGCCCTCACAGGGGACCCCGGGGAGCTGTTTTTT.

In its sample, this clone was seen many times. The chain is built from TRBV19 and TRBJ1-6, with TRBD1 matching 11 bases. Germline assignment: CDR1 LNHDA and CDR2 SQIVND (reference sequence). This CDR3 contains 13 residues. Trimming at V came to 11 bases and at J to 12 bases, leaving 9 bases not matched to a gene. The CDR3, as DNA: TGTGCCTCGACCGGGACAGGGGGGAAACCCCTCCACTTT. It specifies CASTGTGGKPLHF.

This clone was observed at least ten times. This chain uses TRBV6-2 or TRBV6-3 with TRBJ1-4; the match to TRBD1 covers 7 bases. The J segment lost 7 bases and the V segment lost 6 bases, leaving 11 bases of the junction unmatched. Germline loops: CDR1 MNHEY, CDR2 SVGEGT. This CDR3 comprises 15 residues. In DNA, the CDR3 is TGTGCCAGCAGCTTCGCGCCGGAGGGGGCTGAAAAACTGTTTTTT. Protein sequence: CASSFAPEGAEKLFF.

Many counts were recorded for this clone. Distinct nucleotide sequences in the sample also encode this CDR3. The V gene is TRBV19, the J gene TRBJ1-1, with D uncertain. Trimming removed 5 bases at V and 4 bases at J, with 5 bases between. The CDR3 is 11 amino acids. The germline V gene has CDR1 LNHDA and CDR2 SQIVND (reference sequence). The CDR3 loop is CASSFGTEAFF. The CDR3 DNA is TGTGCCAGTAGTTTTGGCACTGAAGCTTTCTTT.

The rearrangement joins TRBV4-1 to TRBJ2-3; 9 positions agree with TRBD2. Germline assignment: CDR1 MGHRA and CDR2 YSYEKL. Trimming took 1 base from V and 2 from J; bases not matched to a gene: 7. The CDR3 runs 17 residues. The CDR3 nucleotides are TGCGCCAGCAGCCAAGCGACCGGGACTAGCAACACAGATACGCAGTATTTT. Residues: CASSQATGTSNTDTQYF.

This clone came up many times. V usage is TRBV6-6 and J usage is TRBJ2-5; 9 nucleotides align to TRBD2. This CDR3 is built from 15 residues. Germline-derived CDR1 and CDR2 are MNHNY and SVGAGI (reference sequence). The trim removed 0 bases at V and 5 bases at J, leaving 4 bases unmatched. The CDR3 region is CASSYSALAGETQYF. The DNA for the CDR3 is TGTGCCAGCAGTTACTCGGCTCTAGCGGGGGAGACCCAGTACTTC.

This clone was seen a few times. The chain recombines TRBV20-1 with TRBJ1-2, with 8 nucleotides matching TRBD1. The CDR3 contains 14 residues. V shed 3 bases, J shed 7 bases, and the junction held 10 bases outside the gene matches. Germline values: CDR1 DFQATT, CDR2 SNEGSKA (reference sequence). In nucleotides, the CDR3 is TGCAGTGCTAGGGACGGACAGGGTAAGGGTGGCTACACCTTC. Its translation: CSARDGQGKGGYTF.

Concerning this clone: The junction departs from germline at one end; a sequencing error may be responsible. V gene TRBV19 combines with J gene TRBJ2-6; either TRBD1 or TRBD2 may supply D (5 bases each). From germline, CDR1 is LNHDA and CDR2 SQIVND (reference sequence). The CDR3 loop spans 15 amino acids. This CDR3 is CASIITGGGANVLTF. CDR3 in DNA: TGTGCCAGTATAATTACAGGAGGTGGGGCCAACGTCCTTACTTTC.

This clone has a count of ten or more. The CDR3 spells CSARDPAGDFYEQYF. The DNA of the CDR3 is TGCAGTGCTAGAGATCCAGCGGGAGACTTCTACGAGCAGTACTTC. The chain joins TRBV20-1 to TRBJ2-7, with 8 bases aligning to TRBD2. With 0 bases clipped from V and 3 bases from J, the junction kept 7 bases outside the gene matches. The CDR3 consists of 15 residues. Per germline, CDR1 DFQATT and CDR2 SNEGSKA (reference sequence).

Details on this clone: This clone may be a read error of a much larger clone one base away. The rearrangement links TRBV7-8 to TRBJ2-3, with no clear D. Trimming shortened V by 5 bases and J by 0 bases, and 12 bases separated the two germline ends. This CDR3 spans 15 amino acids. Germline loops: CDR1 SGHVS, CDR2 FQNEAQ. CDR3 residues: CASSQKRLSTDTQYF. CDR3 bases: TGTGCCAGCAGCCAAAAACGCCTTAGCACAGATACGCAGTATTTT.

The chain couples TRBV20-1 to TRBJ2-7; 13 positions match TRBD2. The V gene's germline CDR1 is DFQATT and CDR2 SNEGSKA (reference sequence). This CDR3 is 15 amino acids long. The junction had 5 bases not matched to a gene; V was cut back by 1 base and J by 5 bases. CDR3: CSARGLGTSGDEQYF. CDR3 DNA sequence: TGCAGTGCTAGAGGGTTGGGGACTAGCGGGGACGAGCAGTACTTC.

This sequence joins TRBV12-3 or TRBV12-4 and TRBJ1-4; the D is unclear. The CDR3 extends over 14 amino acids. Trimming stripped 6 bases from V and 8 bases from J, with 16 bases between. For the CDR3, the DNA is TGTGCCAGCAGCCACCGCGCATTAGGGGAAAAACTGTTTTTT. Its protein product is CASSHRALGEKLFF.

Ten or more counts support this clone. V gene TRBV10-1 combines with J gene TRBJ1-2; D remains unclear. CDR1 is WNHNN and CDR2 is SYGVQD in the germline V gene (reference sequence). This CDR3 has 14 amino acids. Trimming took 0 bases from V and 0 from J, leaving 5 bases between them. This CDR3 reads CASSESAANYGYTF. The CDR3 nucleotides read TGCGCCAGCAGTGAGTCGGCAGCTAACTATGGCTACACCTTC.

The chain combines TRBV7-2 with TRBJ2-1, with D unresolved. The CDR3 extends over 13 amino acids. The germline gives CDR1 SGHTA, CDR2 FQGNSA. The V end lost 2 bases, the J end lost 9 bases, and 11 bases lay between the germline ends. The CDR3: CASSLCRSCEQFF. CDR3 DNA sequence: TGTGCCAGCAGCTTATGTCGTTCTTGTGAGCAGTTCTTC.

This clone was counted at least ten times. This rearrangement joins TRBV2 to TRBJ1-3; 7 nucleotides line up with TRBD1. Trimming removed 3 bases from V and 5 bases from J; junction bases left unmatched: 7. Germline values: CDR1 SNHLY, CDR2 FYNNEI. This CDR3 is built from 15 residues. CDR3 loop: CASSDKAGGRNTIYF. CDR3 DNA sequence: TGTGCCAGCAGTGATAAGGCAGGGGGGAGAAACACCATATATTTT.

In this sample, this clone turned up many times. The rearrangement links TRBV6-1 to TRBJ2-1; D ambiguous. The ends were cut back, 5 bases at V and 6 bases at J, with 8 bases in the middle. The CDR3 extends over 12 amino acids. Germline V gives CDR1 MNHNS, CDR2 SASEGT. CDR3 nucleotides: TGTGCCAGCAGTAATAGGTTCAATGAGCAGTTCTTC. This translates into CASSNRFNEQFF.

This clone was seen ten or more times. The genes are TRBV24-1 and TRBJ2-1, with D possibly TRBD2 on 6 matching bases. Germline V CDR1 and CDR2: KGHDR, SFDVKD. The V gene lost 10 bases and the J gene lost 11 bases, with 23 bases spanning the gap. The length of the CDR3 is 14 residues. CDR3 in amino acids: CATLAQGETIQQFF. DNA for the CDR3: TGTGCCACTCTAGCGCAAGGGGAGACTATACAGCAGTTCTTC.